The TCR beta chain under discussion was sequenced for a study of blood T cell repertoires in COVID-19. Study context: Sources were T cells, B-cell-depleted T cells, or PBMCs; the material itself was cDNA or gDNA.

Participants had their cohort set by participant-reported clinical history. Repertoires were generated with immunoSEQ multiplex PCR, while TCRdb's copy carries only in-frame clones and drops some. The sample carries under 450,000 clones, about four fifths recorded once. The source of this sequence is a woman aged 45-65 years who had recovered from COVID-19. Sequenced input: PBMCs or T cells enriched from blood (not recorded which).

The CDR3 DNA is TGTGCCAGCAGTGGGCAGCTAGGGGGCTATGGCTACACCTTC. Amino acids: CASSGQLGGYGYTF. The rearrangement joins TRBV2 to TRBJ1-2; weak D call: TRBD1 (6 bases). CDR1 and CDR2 (germline): SNHLY, FYNNEI. V gave up 4 bases and J gave up 4 bases, with 13 bases separating them. The CDR3 totals 14 residues.